Listed here are 25 T cell receptor beta chains from one sample, sequenced in a study of T cell changes during pregnancy in multiple sclerosis. Data came from immunoSEQ multiplex PCR; TCRdb stores just in-frame clones and leaves some out. Of about 100,000 clones listed, approximately 90% are singletons. Sequencing was performed on peripheral blood, taken in the second trimester of pregnancy. The source is a female donor with multiple sclerosis, enrolled in a pregnancy study.

This chain's CDR3 is CASSSAGGSYNEQFF. Written as DNA, the CDR3 is TGTGCCAGCAGCTCGGCGGGGGGCTCCTACAATGAGCAGTTCTTC. This sequence joins TRBV12-1 and TRBJ2-1; the table's D call, TRBD2, was not checked against the DNA. TRBV12-1 is classified as a pseudogene. The CDR3 length is 15 residues.

V usage is TRBV9 and J usage is TRBJ1-2; 7 bases map to TRBD1. Germline trimming cut 4 bases from V and 2 bases from J; bases unmatched to any gene: 8. The germline V gene encodes CDR1 SGDLS and CDR2 YYNGEE. The CDR3 is 15 amino acids. Here the CDR3 DNA reads TGTGCCAGCAGCCCAGGGACAGATCCAAACTATGGCTACACCTTC. It is translated as CASSPGTDPNYGYTF.

The gene calls are TRBV18 and TRBJ2-5, with 7 bases fitting TRBD1. CDR1 is KGHSH, CDR2 LQKENI, per germline. V was clipped by 3 bases and J by 5 bases; unmatched bases: 9. The CDR3 spans 15 residues. CDR3 in amino acids: CASSPNGQARETQYF. The CDR3, as DNA: TGTGCCAGCTCACCTAATGGACAGGCTCGCGAGACCCAGTACTTC.

The chain uses TRBV12-5 and TRBJ1-1, with a possible D match to TRBD1 (5 bases). Per the germline V gene, CDR1 is LGHNT and CDR2 is FRNRAP. The length of the CDR3 is 17 residues. The V gene lost 6 bases and the J gene lost 5 bases, with 25 bases spanning the gap. CDR3 in amino acids: CASGTTKPQGGGTEAFF. The CDR3 bases are TGTGCTAGTGGCACCACAAAGCCGCAGGGTGGCGGAACTGAAGCTTTCTTT.

This chain connects TRBV10-3 to TRBJ2-7; 8 positions match TRBD1. CDR3 length: 15 residues. Per the germline V gene, CDR1 is ENHRY and CDR2 is SYGVKD. J gave up 3 bases and V 4 bases, and 8 bases lay outside the gene matches. In nucleotides, the CDR3 is TGTGCCATCAGTGGAGCCCAGGGGGCTGGCTACGAGCAGTACTTC. Amino acid sequence: CAISGAQGAGYEQYF.

V usage is TRBV5-1 and J usage is TRBJ2-3; tentative D call: TRBD1 (5 bases). V dropped 1 base and J dropped 0 bases, with 12 bases sitting between them. This CDR3 is 16 amino acids long. The germline gives CDR1 SGHRS, CDR2 YFSETQ. CDR3 amino acids: CASSLLGHPSTDTQYF. CDR3 nucleotide sequence: TGCGCCAGCAGCTTGTTGGGGCACCCTAGCACAGATACGCAGTATTTT.

This clone was recorded once. The rearrangement joins TRBV14 to TRBJ2-3, with D possibly matching TRBD1 (6 bases). Looked up from germline, CDR1 is SGHDN and CDR2 is FVKESK. The CDR3 runs to 17 residues. V lost 0 bases, J lost 2 bases, and 15 bases lay in between. The CDR3 DNA is TGTGCCAGCAGCCAAGACCGACAGGCTCCCTCCACAGATACGCAGTATTTT. This gives the protein CASSQDRQAPSTDTQYF. The variable domain in full, completed from reference TRBV14 and TRBJ2-3, reads EAGVTQFPSHSVIEKGQTVTLRCDPISGHDNLYWYRRVMGKEIKFLLHFVKESKQDESGMPNNRFLAERTGGTYSTLKVQPAELEDSGVYFCASSQDRQAPSTDTQYFGPGTRLTVL.

The genes are TRBV18 and TRBJ2-2; D unclear. The CDR3 sequence is 15 residues long. Trimming stripped 0 bases from V and 1 base from J, with 6 bases between. CDR1 is KGHSH, CDR2 LQKENI, per germline. In DNA form, the CDR3 reads TGTGCCAGCTCACCACCGGGCTGGAACACCGGGGAGCTGTTTTTT. Its translation: CASSPPGWNTGELFF.

The rearrangement links TRBV7-9 to TRBJ1-4, with D tentatively TRBD1 (6 bases). From germline, CDR1 is SEHNR and CDR2 FQNEAQ (reference sequence). V lost 1 base to trimming and J lost 8 bases, with 14 bases between them. This CDR3 is built from 15 residues. Here the CDR3 DNA reads TGTGCCAGCAGCTTAGGCTTGGGGGCAAGGGAAAAACTGTTTTTT. Translating it yields CASSLGLGAREKLFF.

V gene TRBV6-5 combines with J gene TRBJ1-1; the D is unclear. Germline V CDR1 and CDR2: MNHEY, SVGAGI. The ends were cut back, 4 bases at V and 0 bases at J, with 6 bases in the middle. CDR3 size: 13 residues. CDR3 residues: CASSSGLNTEAFF. CDR3 DNA sequence: TGTGCCAGCAGTTCGGGTCTGAACACTGAAGCTTTCTTT.

The gene calls are TRBV2 and TRBJ1-2; unclear D gene. Germline V gives CDR1 SNHLY, CDR2 FYNNEI. The CDR3 has 11 amino acids. V was trimmed by 3 bases and J by 5 bases, leaving 4 bases between them. The DNA of the CDR3 is TGTGCCAGCAGTGACCAGTATGGCTACACCTTC. It translates to CASSDQYGYTF.

The chain is built from TRBV27 and TRBJ2-3; 8 bases fit TRBD2. The V gene's germline CDR1 is MNHEY and CDR2 SMNVEV (reference sequence). V was clipped by 0 bases and J by 4 bases; unmatched bases: 9. The CDR3 is 17 amino acids. The CDR3 coding sequence is TGTGCCAGCAGTTTATCGCGCCGGGGGGGTAGGGCAGATACGCAGTATTTT. It codes for CASSLSRRGGRADTQYF.

The genes are TRBV2 and TRBJ2-1; 9 positions match TRBD1. Germline V gene lookup returns CDR1 SNHLY and CDR2 FYNNEI. This CDR3 spans 14 amino acids. V dropped 7 bases and J dropped 6; count of bases not matched to a gene: 7. CDR3 protein: CASKWDRAGNEQFF. CDR3 DNA: TGTGCCAGCAAGTGGGACAGGGCCGGCAATGAGCAGTTCTTC.

The chain joins TRBV23-1 to TRBJ2-7, with unresolved D. TRBV23-1 is an ORF for which the function is uncertain. The CDR3 is 14 amino acids. V lost 0 bases and J lost 5, with 11 bases in between. CDR3 sequence: CASSQSFPRDEQYF. The CDR3 DNA follows: TGCGCCAGCAGTCAATCGTTTCCACGAGACGAGCAGTACTTC.

The rearrangement links TRBV27 to TRBJ1-5, with D uncertain. The CDR3 runs 14 residues. V was cut by 7 bases and J by 0 bases, with 10 bases left in between. Germline V lookup: CDR1 MNHEY, CDR2 SMNVEV (reference sequence). The DNA for the CDR3 is TGTGCCAGCACCCCCGCAGGTAGCAATCAGCCCCAGCATTTT. It yields the protein CASTPAGSNQPQHF.

This chain joins TRBV9 and TRBJ1-1; D is possibly TRBD1 (6 bases). Per the germline V gene, CDR1 is SGDLS and CDR2 is YYNGEE. This CDR3 is built from 15 residues. The ends were cut back, 2 bases at V and 3 bases at J, with 14 bases in the middle. The CDR3 sequence: CASSVTQGGHTEAFF. Here the CDR3 DNA reads TGTGCCAGCAGCGTGACACAGGGTGGGCACACTGAAGCTTTCTTT.

V gene TRBV5-1 combines with J gene TRBJ2-3; D is unresolved. The CDR3 covers 14 residues. Germline CDR1 and CDR2: SGHRS and YFSETQ. V lost 0 bases, J lost 2 bases, and 7 bases lay in between. In DNA, the CDR3 is TGCGCCAGCAGCTTGGGTCAGGACACAGATACGCAGTATTTT. Its translation is CASSLGQDTDTQYF.

This chain uses TRBV4-2 with TRBJ2-1; 10 bases line up with TRBD2. CDR3 size: 17 residues. After removal of 0 bases from V and 6 bases from J, the junction contained 8 bases not matched to a gene. The germline V gene has CDR1 LGHNA and CDR2 YNFKEQ. For the CDR3, the DNA is TGTGCCAGCAGCCAAGACGGACCTCTAGCGGGGGTCAATGAGCAGTTCTTC. Its protein is CASSQDGPLAGVNEQFF.

The table lists this clone with a few counts. The chain links TRBV6-6 to TRBJ1-6, with TRBD1 matching over 9 bases. V lost 8 bases to trimming and J lost 14 bases; unmatched junction nucleotides: 10. Germline V gene lookup returns CDR1 MNHNY and CDR2 SVGAGI (reference sequence). The CDR3 has 13 amino acids. The CDR3 is CASRDRDFGTLHF. For the CDR3, the DNA is TGTGCCAGCCGGGACAGGGATTTCGGGACCCTCCACTTT.

The J gene is TRBJ1-5, the V gene TRBV6-1, with 8 nucleotides matching TRBD1. Germline CDR1 and CDR2: MNHNS and SASEGT. V gave up 6 bases and J gave up 4 bases; unmatched junction bases: 8. The CDR3 extends over 15 amino acids. This CDR3 reads CASRLSGGGNQPQHF. DNA for the CDR3: TGTGCCAGCAGGCTCTCAGGGGGCGGAAATCAGCCCCAGCATTTT.

The CDR3 DNA follows: TGTGCCAGCACCCCCGGACTAGCGGGAACCGGGGAGCTGTTTTTT. The encoded protein is CASTPGLAGTGELFF. The rearrangement uses TRBV28 and TRBJ2-2, with TRBD2 matching over 12 bases. The CDR3 runs to 15 residues. The V segment lost 7 bases and the J segment 5 bases; nucleotides outside the gene matches: 5. Germline lookup yields CDR1 MDHEN and CDR2 SYDVKM.

The chain couples TRBV6-1 to TRBJ2-7, with 10 bases aligning to TRBD1. Germline assignment: CDR1 MNHNS and CDR2 SASEGT. This CDR3 is built from 14 residues. With 6 bases clipped from V and 5 bases from J, the junction kept 7 bases outside the gene matches. The CDR3 reads CASRPGQGIHEQYF. The CDR3 DNA sequence: TGTGCCAGCAGGCCGGGACAGGGGATACACGAGCAGTACTTC.

The chain combines TRBV18 with TRBJ2-5, with D hard to call. The CDR3 runs to 11 residues. Germline V gene sequence: CDR1 KGHSH, CDR2 LQKENI. Trimming stripped 5 bases from V and 5 bases from J, with 6 bases between. The CDR3 spells CASSSRETQYF. DNA of the CDR3: TGTGCCAGCTCATCCAGGGAGACCCAGTACTTC.

V is TRBV10-3 and J is TRBJ2-1, with 10 nucleotides matching TRBD2. Germline V gene data show CDR1 as ENHRY and CDR2 as SYGVKD. The V segment lost 4 bases and the J segment 6 bases; nucleotides outside the gene matches: 9. The CDR3 consists of 16 residues. DNA of the CDR3: TGTGCCATCAGTGGGGGGACTAGCGCGAGATTCAATGAGCAGTTCTTC. It specifies CAISGGTSARFNEQFF.

V usage is TRBV28 and J usage is TRBJ1-5; D not certain. V dropped 1 base and J dropped 0 bases, with 13 bases sitting between them. This CDR3 contains 17 residues. CDR1 is MDHEN and CDR2 is SYDVKM in the germline V gene. In nucleotides, the CDR3 is TGTGCCAGCAGTTTATCGGGTTTGGAGAATAGCAATCAGCCCCAGCATTTT. The encoded protein is CASSLSGLENSNQPQHF.